These T cell receptor beta chains were read from a single sample in a study of Ad26.COV2.S vaccination and SARS-CoV-2 variants. Profiled with immunoSEQ multiplex PCR; TCRdb holds only in-frame clones, not every one. The sample comprises approximately 340,000 clones, about 90% of which are singletons, and around 4.2% rests with the top ten. Sequences were derived from peripheral blood, sampled after recovery from COVID-19. The receptors were gathered from a human donor who had recovered from COVID-19. The CDR3 runs from the conserved cysteine through the conserved F or W. Fields, in order: V gene, D gene, J gene, clone size, CDR3 DNA, CDR3 protein. The D gene is left open where the match is weak. Some rows have no size entry. The others give once, few or many, or a class for an expanded clone.

>TRBV27|TRBD2|TRBJ2-5|once
TGTGCCAGCAGTCTTAAGCGGGGGGCCGGGTTATTAGAGACCCAGTACTTC
CASSLKRGAGLLETQYF
>TRBV5-8|NA|TRBJ2-4|NA
TGTGCCAGCAGCTTGCAAAGGGGGGCGATGGGGCGGGACATTCAGTACTTC
CASSLQRGAMGRDIQYF
>TRBV29-1|NA|TRBJ1-2|NA
TGCAGCGTTGACAGGGGATCCTATGGCTACACCTTC
CSVDRGSYGYTF
>TRBV11-2|NA|TRBJ2-7|NA
TGTGCCAGCAGCTTAGCAGGCTACGAGCAGTACTTC
CASSLAGYEQYF
>TRBV2|NA|TRBJ2-5|NA
TGTGCCAGCAGCCCCGGCCGGGGACCCCAAGAGACCCAGTACTTC
CASSPGRGPQETQYF
>TRBV5-4|NA|TRBJ2-7|NA
TGTGCCAGCAGACCAAAGGGGGGCTCCTACGAGCAGTACTTC
CASRPKGGSYEQYF
>TRBV20-1|TRBD2|TRBJ2-1|NA
TGCAGTGCTAGTTACCCTCCTAGCGGGGGGCCCCGCAATGAGCAGTTCTTC
CSASYPPSGGPRNEQFF
>TRBV6-1|TRBD1|TRBJ1-5|few
TGTGCCAGCAGTGAAGACAGGGGGCGACGACAGCCCCAGCATTTT
CASSEDRGRRQPQHF
>TRBV4-3|NA|TRBJ2-2|NA
TGCGCCAGCAGCCATACCAGGTTATCCGGGGAGCTGTTTTTT
CASSHTRLSGELFF
>TRBV11-2|NA|TRBJ2-2|NA
TGTGCCAGCAGCCCAGCCCCCGGTCGAGCCGGGGAGCTGTTTTTT
CASSPAPGRAGELFF
>TRBV6-5|NA|TRBJ1-6|NA
TGTGCCAGCAGACCGACTGAAGATAATTCACCCCTCCACTTT
CASRPTEDNSPLHF
>TRBV7-3|NA|TRBJ1-1|NA
TGTGCCAGCAGCTTAATAGTTCGGGCGGGGCCTATGAACACTGAAGCTTTCTTT
CASSLIVRAGPMNTEAFF
>TRBV7-6|NA|TRBJ2-7|NA
TGTGCCAGCAGCTTATCCCACCTTACCTACGAGCAGTACTTC
CASSLSHLTYEQYF
>TRBV4-2|NA|TRBJ1-4|NA
TGTGCCAGCAGCCAAGGTCCCAAGGCAACTAATGAAAAACTGTTTTTT
CASSQGPKATNEKLFF
>TRBV19|NA|TRBJ1-1|NA
TGTGCCAGTAGTATCCGGCTCCTACAGGGAACGAACACTGAAGCTTTCTTT
CASSIRLLQGTNTEAFF
>TRBV9|NA|TRBJ1-2|NA
TGTGCCAGTAGGGGCTTAGTACATGATGGCTACACCTTC
CASRGLVHDGYTF
>TRBV7-2|NA|TRBJ1-2|NA
TGTGCCAGCAGCTCCGGAGTCACAGGGATACTCTACACCTTC
CASSSGVTGILYTF
>TRBV3-1/TRBV3-2|NA|TRBJ1-6|NA
TGTGCCAGCAGGAGCGGGGGGCGCGATTCACCCCTCCACTTT
CASRSGGRDSPLHF
>TRBV24-1|TRBD2|TRBJ2-1|NA
TGTGCCACCAGTGCAGGAATAGCGGGGGGGGATGAGCAGTTCTTC
CATSAGIAGGDEQFF
>TRBV7-9|TRBD1|TRBJ2-7|NA
TGTGCCAGCAGCCCGGGACAGGGATTCTCCTACGAGCAGTACTTC
CASSPGQGFSYEQYF
>TRBV13|NA|TRBJ1-2|NA
TGTGCCAGCAGCTTAGAAGGCGCTCGATCCTATGGCTACACCTTC
CASSLEGARSYGYTF
>TRBV7-3|NA|TRBJ1-1|NA
TGTGCCAGCAGCTACGGGGCGTTGGCTTTCTTT
CASSYGALAFF
>TRBV4-1|NA|TRBJ1-1|NA
TGCGCCAGCAGCCAAGGTAGTATTCGGTTATGGGGGAACACTGAAGCTTTCTTT
CASSQGSIRLWGNTEAFF
>TRBV19|NA|TRBJ1-1|NA
TGTGCCAGTAGCACCGACTACAGGATGAACACTGAAGCTTTCTTT
CASSTDYRMNTEAFF
>TRBV4-1|NA|TRBJ2-3|NA
TGCGCCAGCAGCCAAGAGGCCGCTGAACGGACAGATACGCAGTATTTT
CASSQEAAERTDTQYF